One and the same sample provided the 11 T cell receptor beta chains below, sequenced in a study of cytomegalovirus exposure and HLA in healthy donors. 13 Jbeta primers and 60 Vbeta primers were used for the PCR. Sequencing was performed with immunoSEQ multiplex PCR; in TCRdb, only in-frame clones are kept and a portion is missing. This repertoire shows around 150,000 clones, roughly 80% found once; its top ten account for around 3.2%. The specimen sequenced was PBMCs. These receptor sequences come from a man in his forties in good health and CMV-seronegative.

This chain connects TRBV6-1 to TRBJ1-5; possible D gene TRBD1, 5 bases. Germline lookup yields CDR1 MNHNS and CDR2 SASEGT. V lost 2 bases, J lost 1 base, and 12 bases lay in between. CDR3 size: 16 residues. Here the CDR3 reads CASSEFWGVSNQPQHF. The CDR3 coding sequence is TGTGCCAGCAGTGAATTTTGGGGCGTGAGCAATCAGCCCCAGCATTTT.

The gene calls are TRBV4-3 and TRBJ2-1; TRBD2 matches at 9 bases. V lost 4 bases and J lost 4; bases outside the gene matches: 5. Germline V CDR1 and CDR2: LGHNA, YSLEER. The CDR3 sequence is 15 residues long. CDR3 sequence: CASSPSGGSYNEQFF. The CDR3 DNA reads TGCGCCAGCAGCCCAAGCGGGGGGTCGTACAATGAGCAGTTCTTC.

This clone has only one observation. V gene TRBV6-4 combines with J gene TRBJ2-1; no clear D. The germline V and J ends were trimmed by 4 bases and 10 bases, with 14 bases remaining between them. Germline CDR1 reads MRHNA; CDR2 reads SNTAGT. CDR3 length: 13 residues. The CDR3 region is CASSVFRLGEQFF. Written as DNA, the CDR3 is TGTGCCAGCAGTGTGTTTAGGTTGGGCGAGCAGTTCTTC.

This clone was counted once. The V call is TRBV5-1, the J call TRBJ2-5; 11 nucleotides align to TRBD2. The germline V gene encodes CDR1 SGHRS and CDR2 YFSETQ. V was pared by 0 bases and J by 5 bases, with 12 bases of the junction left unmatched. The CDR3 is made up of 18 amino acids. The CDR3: CASSLGRSSGGDVETQYF. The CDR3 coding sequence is TGCGCCAGCAGCTTGGGACGGAGTAGCGGGGGGGATGTGGAGACCCAGTACTTC.

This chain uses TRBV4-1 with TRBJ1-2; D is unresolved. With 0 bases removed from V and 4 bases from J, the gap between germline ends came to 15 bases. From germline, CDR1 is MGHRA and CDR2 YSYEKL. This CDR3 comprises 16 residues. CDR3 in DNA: TGCGCCAGCAGCCAAGAATACGCCGCCACTGGCTATGGCTACACCTTC. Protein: CASSQEYAATGYGYTF.

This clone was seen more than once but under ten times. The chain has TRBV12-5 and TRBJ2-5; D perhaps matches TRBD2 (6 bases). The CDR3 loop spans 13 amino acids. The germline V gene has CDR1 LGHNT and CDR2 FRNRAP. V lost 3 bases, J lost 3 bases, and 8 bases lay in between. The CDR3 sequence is CASGFWGEETQYF. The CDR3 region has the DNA TGTGCTAGTGGTTTCTGGGGGGAAGAGACCCAGTACTTC.

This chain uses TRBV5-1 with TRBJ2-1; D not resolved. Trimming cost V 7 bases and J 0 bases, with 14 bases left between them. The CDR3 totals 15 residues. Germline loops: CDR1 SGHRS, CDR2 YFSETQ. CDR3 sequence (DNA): TGCGCCAGCCACTCTCTCACGAGCTCCTACAATGAGCAGTTCTTC. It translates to CASHSLTSSYNEQFF.

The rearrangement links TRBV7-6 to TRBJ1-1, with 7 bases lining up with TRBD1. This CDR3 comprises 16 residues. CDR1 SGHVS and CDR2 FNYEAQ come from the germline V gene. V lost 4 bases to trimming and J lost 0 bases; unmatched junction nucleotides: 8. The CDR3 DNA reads TGTGCCAGCAGCTACCGACAGGGATTTGTGAACACTGAAGCTTTCTTT. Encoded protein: CASSYRQGFVNTEAFF. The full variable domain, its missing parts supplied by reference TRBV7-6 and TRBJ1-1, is GAGVSQSPRYKVTKRGQDVALRCDPISGHVSLYWYRQALGQGPEFLTYFNYEAQQDKSGLPNDRFSAERPEGSISTLTIQRTEQRDSAMYRCASSYRQGFVNTEAFFGQGTRLTVV.

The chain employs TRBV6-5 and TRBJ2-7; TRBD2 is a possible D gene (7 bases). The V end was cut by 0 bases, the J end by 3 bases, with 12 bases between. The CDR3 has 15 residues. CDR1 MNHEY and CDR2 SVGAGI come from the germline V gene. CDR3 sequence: CASSYSRGGVYEQYF. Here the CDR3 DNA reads TGTGCCAGCAGTTACTCGAGGGGGGGCGTCTACGAGCAGTACTTC.

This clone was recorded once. The CDR3 loop reads CASSPLLGHSPNTEAFF. DNA of the CDR3: TGTGCCAGCAGCCCCCTCCTGGGACATAGTCCGAACACTGAAGCTTTCTTT. The chain employs TRBV7-9 and TRBJ1-1, with a possible D match to TRBD1 (6 bases). CDR1 is SEHNR and CDR2 is FQNEAQ in the germline V gene (reference sequence). V lost 5 bases and J lost 1, with 20 bases in between. This CDR3 comprises 17 residues.

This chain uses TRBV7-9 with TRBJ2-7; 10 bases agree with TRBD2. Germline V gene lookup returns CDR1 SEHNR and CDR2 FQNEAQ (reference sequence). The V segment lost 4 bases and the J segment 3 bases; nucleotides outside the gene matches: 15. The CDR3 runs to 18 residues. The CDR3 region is CASSSRSGLAEAIYEQYF. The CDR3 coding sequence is TGTGCCAGCAGCTCCCGCTCCGGACTAGCGGAGGCAATCTACGAGCAGTACTTC.